This T cell receptor (beta chain) was observed in a study of blood T cell repertoires in COVID-19. Study at large: T cells, B-cell-depleted T cells, or PBMCs provided the cDNA or gDNA that served as material.

From germline, CDR1 is LGHNT and CDR2 FRNRAP. V shed 5 bases, J shed 5 bases, and the junction held 4 bases outside the gene matches. The CDR3 covers 15 residues. TCRdb's copy holds only in-frame clones and misses some; the assay was immunoSEQ multiplex PCR. In the table there are 88,000 or so clones, around nine tenths of which are singletons. The chain recombines TRBV12-5 with TRBJ2-1; 12 bases match TRBD2. The receptor was isolated from a woman aged 50 to 60 with acute COVID-19. Sequenced material: PBMCs or T cells enriched from blood (not recorded which). This CDR3 reads CASGPGLAGNNEQFF. The CDR3 DNA follows: TGTGCTAGTGGTCCCGGACTAGCGGGAAACAATGAGCAGTTCTTC.